The 10 T cell receptor beta chains below come from one sample, sequenced in a study of T cells in Graves' hyperthyroidism and ophthalmopathy. Amplified regions were TCR beta CDR3 sequences from RNA transcripts. The primer set for the first-round RT-PCR of the TCR CDR3 was HTBI. TCRdb re-called the multiplex PCR reads with MiXCR, one entry per CDR3 protein. Counted here are around 600,000 distinct CDR3 sequences, 14% occurring once; the ten biggest clones make up roughly 7.1%. The specimen was blood. Source of these receptors: a woman between 18 and 30 years old with Graves' ophthalmopathy.

The chain carries TRBV5-6 and TRBJ2-7, with TRBD2 identical over 7 bases. The trim removed 4 bases at V and 5 bases at J, leaving 12 bases unmatched. CDR1 and CDR2 (germline): SGHDT, YYEEEE. The CDR3 covers 15 residues. The CDR3 protein is CASSPDRGRRHEQYF. The DNA of the CDR3 is TGTGCCAGCAGCCCGGACCGCGGGAGAAGGCACGAGCAGTACTTC.

This clonotype was seen at least ten times. The chain uses TRBV30 and TRBJ2-1; D not resolved. The CDR3 has 12 residues. Germline-derived CDR1 and CDR2 are GTSNPN and SVGIG (reference sequence). Trimming pared 2 bases from V and 4 bases from J, leaving 6 bases between. CDR3 in DNA: TGTGCCTGGAGTCGGTCGTACAATGAGCAGTTCTTC. Residues: CAWSRSYNEQFF.

This clonotype occurred a few times. This chain links TRBV2 with TRBJ1-4, with 7 nucleotides matching TRBD1. From germline, CDR1 is SNHLY and CDR2 FYNNEI. Germline trimming cut 6 bases from V and 3 bases from J; bases unmatched to any gene: 13. The CDR3 is 17 residues long. Written as DNA, the CDR3 is TGTGCCAGCAGGGAACCGACAGGGAAAGGAGCTAATGAAAAACTGTTTTTT. This sequence encodes CASREPTGKGANEKLFF.

This clonotype appeared many times. This rearrangement joins TRBV6-1 to TRBJ2-1, with D possibly called TRBD1 or TRBD2 (6 bases each). The CDR3 is made up of 14 amino acids. V lost 4 bases and J lost 6, with 13 bases in between. Germline V gives CDR1 MNHNS, CDR2 SASEGT. This CDR3 is CASSGFSGANEQFF. As DNA, the CDR3 is TGTGCCAGCAGTGGTTTTTCGGGGGCCAATGAGCAGTTCTTC.

This clonotype was observed many times. V and J are TRBV2 and TRBJ2-5; 8 bases align to TRBD2. This CDR3 has 15 residues. The V gene end was trimmed by 5 bases and the J gene end by 5 bases; junction bases not matched to a gene: 10. CDR1 is SNHLY, CDR2 FYNNEI, per germline. The chain's CDR3 is CASSPYLASGETQYF. The CDR3 DNA is TGTGCCAGCAGTCCTTATCTGGCTAGCGGGGAGACCCAGTACTTC. The whole variable domain, filled in from reference TRBV2 and TRBJ2-5, reads EPEVTQTPSHQVTQMGQEVILRCVPISNHLYFYWYRQILGQKVEFLVSFYNNEISEKSEIFDDQFSVERPDGSNFTLKIRSTKLEDSAMYFCASSPYLASGETQYFGPGTRLLVL.

As regards this clonotype: One end of the junction does not line up with germline, which may come from a read error. The chain combines TRBV11-2 with TRBJ2-1; D call uncertain. Germline CDR1 is SGHAT and CDR2 is FQNNGV. There are 13 residues in the CDR3. The CDR3 DNA reads TGTGCCAGCAGTCTACCCTCTGGGAATGTGCAGTTCTTC. Encoded protein: CASSLPSGNVQFF.

This clonotype was recorded at least ten times. The chain has TRBV28 and TRBJ1-1; D is possibly TRBD1 (6 bases). The CDR3 consists of 13 residues. Germline CDR1 MDHEN, CDR2 SYDVKM. V was trimmed by 4 bases and J by 4 bases, leaving 10 bases between them. Here the CDR3 reads CASSSGQSTEAFF. CDR3 in DNA: TGTGCCAGCAGTTCAGGACAGAGCACTGAAGCTTTCTTT.

This clonotype has only a few counts. V is TRBV5-6 and J is TRBJ2-3, with 9 bases identical to TRBD2. The CDR3 sequence is 15 residues long. Germline-derived CDR1 and CDR2 are SGHDT and YYEEEE. After removal of 0 bases from V and 6 bases from J, the junction contained 5 bases not matched to a gene. CDR3 DNA: TGTGCCAGCAGCTTGGTCGGCGGGAGGGCCGATACGCAGTATTTT. This encodes CASSLVGGRADTQYF.

This clonotype has ten or more counts. The chain is built from TRBV20-1 and TRBJ2-5, with 14 bases aligning to TRBD2. Germline CDR1 reads DFQATT; CDR2 reads SNEGSKA (reference sequence). The CDR3 has 16 residues. V gave up 2 bases and J gave up 3 bases; unmatched junction bases: 5. This chain's CDR3 is CSARPGTSGREETQYF. CDR3 in DNA: TGCAGTGCTAGACCCGGGACTAGCGGGAGAGAAGAGACCCAGTACTTC.

This clonotype has a handful of counts. The chain links TRBV7-2 to TRBJ2-2; the match to TRBD2 covers 11 bases. Per the germline V gene, CDR1 is SGHTA and CDR2 is FQGNSA. The length of the CDR3 is 17 residues. The V segment lost 0 bases and the J segment 5 bases; nucleotides outside the gene matches: 5. CDR3 nucleotides: TGTGCCAGCAGCTTAGCGTTTAGCGGGAGGGGAACCGGGGAGCTGTTTTTT. Protein product: CASSLAFSGRGTGELFF.